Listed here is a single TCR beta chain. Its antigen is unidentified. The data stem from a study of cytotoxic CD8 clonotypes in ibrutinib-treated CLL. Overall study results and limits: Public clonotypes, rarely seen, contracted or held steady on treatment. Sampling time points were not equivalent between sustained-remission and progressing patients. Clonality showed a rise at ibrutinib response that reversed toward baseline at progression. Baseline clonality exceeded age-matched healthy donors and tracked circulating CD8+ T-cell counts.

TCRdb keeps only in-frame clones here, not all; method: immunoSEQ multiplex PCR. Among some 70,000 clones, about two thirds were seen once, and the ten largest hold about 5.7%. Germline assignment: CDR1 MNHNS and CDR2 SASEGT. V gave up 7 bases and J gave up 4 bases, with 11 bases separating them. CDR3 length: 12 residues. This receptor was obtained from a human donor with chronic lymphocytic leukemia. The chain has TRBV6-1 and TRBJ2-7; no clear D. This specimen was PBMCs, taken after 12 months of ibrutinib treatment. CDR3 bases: TGTGCCAGCACAGGTCCGACATACGAGCAGTACTTC. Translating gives CASTGPTYEQYF.